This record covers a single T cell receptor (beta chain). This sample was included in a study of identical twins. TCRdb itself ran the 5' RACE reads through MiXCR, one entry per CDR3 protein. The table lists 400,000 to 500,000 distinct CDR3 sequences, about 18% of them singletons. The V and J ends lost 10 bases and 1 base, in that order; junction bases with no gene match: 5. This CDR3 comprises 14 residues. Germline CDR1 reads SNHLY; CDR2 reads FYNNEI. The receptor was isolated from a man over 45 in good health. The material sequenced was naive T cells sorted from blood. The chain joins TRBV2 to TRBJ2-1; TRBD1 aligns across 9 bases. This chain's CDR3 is CATRGQGSYNEQFF. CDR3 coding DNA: TGTGCCACCCGAGGACAGGGGTCCTACAATGAGCAGTTCTTC.